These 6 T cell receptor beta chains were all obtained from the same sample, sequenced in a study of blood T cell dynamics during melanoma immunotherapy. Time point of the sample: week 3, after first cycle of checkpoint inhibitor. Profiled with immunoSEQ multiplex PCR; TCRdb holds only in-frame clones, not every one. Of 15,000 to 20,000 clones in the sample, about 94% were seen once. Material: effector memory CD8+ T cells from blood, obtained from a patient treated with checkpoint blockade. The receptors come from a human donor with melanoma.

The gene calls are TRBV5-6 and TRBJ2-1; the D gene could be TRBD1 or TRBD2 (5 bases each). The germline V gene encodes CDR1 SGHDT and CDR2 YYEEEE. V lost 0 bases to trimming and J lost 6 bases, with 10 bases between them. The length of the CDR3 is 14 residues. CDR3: CASSLGDGLNEQFF. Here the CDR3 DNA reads TGTGCCAGCAGCTTGGGGGACGGCCTCAATGAGCAGTTCTTC.

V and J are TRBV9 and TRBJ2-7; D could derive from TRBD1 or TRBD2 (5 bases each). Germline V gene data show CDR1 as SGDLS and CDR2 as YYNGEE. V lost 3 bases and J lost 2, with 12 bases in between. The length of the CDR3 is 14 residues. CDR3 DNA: TGTGCCAGCAGCGCCAGGGAGCGCACCTACGAGCAGTACTTC. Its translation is CASSARERTYEQYF.

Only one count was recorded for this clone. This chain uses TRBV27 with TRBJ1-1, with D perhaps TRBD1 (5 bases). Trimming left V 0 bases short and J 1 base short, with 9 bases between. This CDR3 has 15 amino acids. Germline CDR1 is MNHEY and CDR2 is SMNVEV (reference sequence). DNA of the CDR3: TGTGCCAGCAGTTTATCTTGGGGGGGGAACACTGAAGCTTTCTTT. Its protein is CASSLSWGGNTEAFF.

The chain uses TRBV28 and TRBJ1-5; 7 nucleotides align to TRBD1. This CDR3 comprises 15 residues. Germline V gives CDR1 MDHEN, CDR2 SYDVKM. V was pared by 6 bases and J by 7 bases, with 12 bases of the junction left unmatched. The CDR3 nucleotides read TGTGCCAGCAGAATGGCGGAACAGGGGATACAGCCCCAGCATTTT. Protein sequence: CASRMAEQGIQPQHF.

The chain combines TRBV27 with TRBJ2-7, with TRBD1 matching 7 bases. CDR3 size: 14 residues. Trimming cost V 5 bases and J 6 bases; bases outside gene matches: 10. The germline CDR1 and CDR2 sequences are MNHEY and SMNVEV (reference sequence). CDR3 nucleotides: TGTGCCAGCAGTCACAGGGGAATTTTAGGCGAGCAGTACTTC. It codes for CASSHRGILGEQYF.

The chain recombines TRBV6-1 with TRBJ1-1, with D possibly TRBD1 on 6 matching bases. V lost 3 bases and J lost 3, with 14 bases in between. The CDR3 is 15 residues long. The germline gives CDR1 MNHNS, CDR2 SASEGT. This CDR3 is CASSEGRDMDTEAFF. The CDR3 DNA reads TGTGCCAGCAGTGAGGGTCGGGACATGGACACTGAAGCTTTCTTT.